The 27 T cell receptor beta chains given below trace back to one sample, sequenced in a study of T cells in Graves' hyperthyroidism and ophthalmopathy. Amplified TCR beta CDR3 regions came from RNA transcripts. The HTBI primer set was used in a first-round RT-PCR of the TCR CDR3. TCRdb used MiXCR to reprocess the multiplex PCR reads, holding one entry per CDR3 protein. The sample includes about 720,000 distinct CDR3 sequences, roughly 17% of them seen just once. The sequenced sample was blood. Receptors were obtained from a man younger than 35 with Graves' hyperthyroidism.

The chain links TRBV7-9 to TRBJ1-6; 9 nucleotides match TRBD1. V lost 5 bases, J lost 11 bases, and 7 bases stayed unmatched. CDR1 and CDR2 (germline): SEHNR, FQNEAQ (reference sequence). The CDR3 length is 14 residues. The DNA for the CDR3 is TGTGCCAGCAGCCTGGGACAGGGAGGGACACCCCTCCACTTT. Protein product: CASSLGQGGTPLHF.

The CDR3 sequence: CASSNWTGYNEQFF. For the CDR3, the DNA is TGTGCCAGTAGTAACTGGACAGGGTACAATGAGCAGTTCTTC. The J gene is TRBJ2-1, the V gene TRBV19; 8 nucleotides align to TRBD1. This CDR3 spans 14 amino acids. Per germline, CDR1 LNHDA and CDR2 SQIVND (reference sequence). J gave up 4 bases and V 4 bases, and 3 bases lay outside the gene matches.

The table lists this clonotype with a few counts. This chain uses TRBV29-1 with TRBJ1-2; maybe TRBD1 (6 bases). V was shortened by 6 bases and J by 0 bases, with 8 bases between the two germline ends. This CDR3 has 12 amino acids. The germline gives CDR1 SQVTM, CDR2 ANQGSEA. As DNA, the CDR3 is TGCAGCGTGGACAGATCTAACTATGGCTACACCTTC. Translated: CSVDRSNYGYTF.

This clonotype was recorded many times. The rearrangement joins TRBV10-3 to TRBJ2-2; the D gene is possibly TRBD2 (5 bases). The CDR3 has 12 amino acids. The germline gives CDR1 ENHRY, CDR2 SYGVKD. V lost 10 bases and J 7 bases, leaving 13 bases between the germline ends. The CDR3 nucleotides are TGTGCCACCACAGCCCGGGACGGGGAGCTGTTTTTT. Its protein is CATTARDGELFF.

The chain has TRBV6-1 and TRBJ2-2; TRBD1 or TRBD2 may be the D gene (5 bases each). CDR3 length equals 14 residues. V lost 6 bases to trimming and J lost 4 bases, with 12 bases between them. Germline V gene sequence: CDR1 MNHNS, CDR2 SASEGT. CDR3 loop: CASSRGPSTGELFF. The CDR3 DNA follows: TGTGCCAGCAGCCGGGGACCCAGCACCGGGGAGCTGTTTTTT.

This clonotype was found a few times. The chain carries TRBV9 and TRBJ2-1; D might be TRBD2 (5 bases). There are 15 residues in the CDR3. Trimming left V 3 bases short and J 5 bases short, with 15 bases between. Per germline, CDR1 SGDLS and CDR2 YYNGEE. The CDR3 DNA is TGTGCCAGCAGCGATACCGGACTCTACGACAATGAGCAGTTCTTC. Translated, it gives CASSDTGLYDNEQFF.

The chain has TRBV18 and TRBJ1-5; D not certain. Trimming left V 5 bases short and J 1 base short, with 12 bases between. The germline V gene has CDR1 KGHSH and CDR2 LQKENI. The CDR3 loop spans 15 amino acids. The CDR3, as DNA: TGTGCCAGCTCAGACCTAGCGGGGAGCAATCAGCCCCAGCATTTT. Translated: CASSDLAGSNQPQHF.

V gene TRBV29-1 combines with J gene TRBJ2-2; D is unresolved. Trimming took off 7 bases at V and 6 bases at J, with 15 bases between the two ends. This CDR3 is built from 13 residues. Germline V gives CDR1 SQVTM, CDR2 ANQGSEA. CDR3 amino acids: CSGVAPSAGELFF. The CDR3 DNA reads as TGCAGCGGTGTAGCTCCCTCCGCCGGGGAGCTGTTTTTT.

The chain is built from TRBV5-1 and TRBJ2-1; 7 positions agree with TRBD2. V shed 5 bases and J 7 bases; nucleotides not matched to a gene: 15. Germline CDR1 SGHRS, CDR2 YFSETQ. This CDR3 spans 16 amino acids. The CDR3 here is CASRSAPRGRGNEQFF. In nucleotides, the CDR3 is TGCGCCAGCAGATCGGCCCCCCGCGGGAGAGGTAATGAGCAGTTCTTC.

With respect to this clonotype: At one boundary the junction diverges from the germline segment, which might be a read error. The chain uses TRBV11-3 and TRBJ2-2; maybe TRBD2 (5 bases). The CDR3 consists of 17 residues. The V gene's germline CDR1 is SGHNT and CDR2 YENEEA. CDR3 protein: CASSTIARVPATGELFF. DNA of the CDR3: TGTGCCAGCAGCACCATAGCTCGGGTCCCGGCCACCGGGGAGTTGTTTTTT. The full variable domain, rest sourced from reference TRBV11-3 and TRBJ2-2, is EAGVVQSPRYKIIEKKQPVAFWCNPISGHNTLYWYLQNLGQGPELLIRYENEEAVDDSQLPKDRFSAERLKGVDSTLKIQPAELGDSAVYLCASSTIARVPATGELFFGEGSRLTVL.

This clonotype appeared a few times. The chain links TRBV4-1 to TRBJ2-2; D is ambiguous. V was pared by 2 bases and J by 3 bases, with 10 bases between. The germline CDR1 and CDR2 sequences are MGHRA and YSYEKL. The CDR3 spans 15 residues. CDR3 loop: CASSQSQVYTGELFF. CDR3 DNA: TGCGCCAGCAGCCAAAGCCAGGTTTACACCGGGGAGCTGTTTTTT.

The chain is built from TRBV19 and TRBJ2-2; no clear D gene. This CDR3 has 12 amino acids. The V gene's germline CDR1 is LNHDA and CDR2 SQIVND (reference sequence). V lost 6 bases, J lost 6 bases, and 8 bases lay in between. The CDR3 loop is CASRSLSGELFF. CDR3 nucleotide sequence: TGTGCCAGTAGGTCACTTTCCGGGGAGCTGTTTTTT.

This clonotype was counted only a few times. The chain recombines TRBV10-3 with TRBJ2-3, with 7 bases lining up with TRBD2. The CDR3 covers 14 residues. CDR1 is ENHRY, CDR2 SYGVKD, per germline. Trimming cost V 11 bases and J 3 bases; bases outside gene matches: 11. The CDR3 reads CAAVAGAGTDTQYF. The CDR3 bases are TGTGCCGCAGTGGCGGGAGCGGGGACAGATACGCAGTATTTT.

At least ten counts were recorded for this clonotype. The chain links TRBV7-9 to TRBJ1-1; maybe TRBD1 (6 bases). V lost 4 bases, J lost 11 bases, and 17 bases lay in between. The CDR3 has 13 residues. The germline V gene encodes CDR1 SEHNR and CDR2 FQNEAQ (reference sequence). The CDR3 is CASSWAGGTRAFF. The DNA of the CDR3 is TGTGCCAGCAGCTGGGCGGGCGGGACAAGGGCTTTCTTT.

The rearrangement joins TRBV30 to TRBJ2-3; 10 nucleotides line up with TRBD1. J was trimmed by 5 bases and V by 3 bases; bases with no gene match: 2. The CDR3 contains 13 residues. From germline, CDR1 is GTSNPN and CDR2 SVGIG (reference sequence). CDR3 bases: TGTGCCTGGAGCCGGGACAGGGGAGATACGCAGTATTTT. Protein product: CAWSRDRGDTQYF.

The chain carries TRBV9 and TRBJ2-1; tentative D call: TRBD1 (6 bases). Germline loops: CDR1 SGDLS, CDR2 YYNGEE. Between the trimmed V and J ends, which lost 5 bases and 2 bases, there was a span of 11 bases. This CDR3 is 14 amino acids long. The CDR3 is CASSAQGTYNEQFF. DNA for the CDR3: TGTGCCAGCAGTGCCCAGGGGACCTACAATGAGCAGTTCTTC.

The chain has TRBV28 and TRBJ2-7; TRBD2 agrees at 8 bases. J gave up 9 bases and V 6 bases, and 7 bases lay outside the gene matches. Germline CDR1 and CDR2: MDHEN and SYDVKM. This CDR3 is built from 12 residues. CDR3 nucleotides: TGTGCCAGCAGCCATCCTCGGGAGGGGCAGTACTTC. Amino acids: CASSHPREGQYF.

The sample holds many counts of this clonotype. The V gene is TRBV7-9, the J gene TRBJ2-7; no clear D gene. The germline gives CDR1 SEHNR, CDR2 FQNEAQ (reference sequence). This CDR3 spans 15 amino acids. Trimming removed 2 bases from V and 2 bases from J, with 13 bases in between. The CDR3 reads CASSLTKSNTYEQYF. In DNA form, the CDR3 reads TGTGCCAGCAGCTTAACAAAAAGTAACACCTACGAGCAGTACTTC.

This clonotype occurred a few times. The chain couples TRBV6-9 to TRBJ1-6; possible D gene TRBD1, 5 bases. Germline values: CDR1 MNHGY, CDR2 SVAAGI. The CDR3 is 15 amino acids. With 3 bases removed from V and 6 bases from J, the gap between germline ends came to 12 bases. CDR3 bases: TGTGCCAGCAGTTACGTGGGACTGCGTAATTCACCCCTCCACTTT. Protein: CASSYVGLRNSPLHF.

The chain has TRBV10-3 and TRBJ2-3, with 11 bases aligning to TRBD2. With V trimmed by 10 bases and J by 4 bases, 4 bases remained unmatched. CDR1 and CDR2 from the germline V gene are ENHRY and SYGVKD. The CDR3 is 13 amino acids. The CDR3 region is CASALAGADTQYF. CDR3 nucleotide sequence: TGTGCCAGCGCACTAGCGGGAGCAGATACGCAGTATTTT.

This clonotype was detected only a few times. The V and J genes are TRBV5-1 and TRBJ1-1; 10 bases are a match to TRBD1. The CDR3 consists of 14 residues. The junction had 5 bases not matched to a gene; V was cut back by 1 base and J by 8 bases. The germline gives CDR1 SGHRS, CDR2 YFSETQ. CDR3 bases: TGCGCCAGCAGCTTGTTTCGGGACAGGGGAGAAGCTTTCTTT. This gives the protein CASSLFRDRGEAFF.

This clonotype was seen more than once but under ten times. CDR3 nucleotide sequence: TGTGCCAGCAGCTTGTCGTGGGGTGACTATGGCTACACCTTC. Its protein is CASSLSWGDYGYTF. The chain links TRBV11-3 to TRBJ1-2, with D unclear. CDR3 length: 14 amino acids. The germline gives CDR1 SGHNT, CDR2 YENEEA. The ends were cut back, 3 bases at V and 3 bases at J, with 11 bases in the middle.

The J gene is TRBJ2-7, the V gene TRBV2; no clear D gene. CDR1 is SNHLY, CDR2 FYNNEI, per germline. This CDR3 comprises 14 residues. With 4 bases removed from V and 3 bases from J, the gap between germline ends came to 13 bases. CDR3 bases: TGTGCCAGCAGTGTAGGTAAAGGGAACTACGAGCAGTACTTC. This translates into CASSVGKGNYEQYF.

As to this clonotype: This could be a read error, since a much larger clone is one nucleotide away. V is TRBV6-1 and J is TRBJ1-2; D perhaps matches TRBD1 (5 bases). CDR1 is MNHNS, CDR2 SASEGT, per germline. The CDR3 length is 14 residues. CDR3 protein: CASSPAGGRPGHTF. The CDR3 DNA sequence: TGTGCCAGCAGCCCTGCGGGGGGTCGTCCTGGCCACACCTTC.

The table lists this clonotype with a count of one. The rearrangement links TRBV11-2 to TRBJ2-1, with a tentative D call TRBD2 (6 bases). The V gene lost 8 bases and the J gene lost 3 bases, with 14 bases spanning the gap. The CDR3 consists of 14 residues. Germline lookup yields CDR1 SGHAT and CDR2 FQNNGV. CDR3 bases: TGTGCCAGCGGCCCCGGGAGAGTCTACAATGAGCAGTTCTTC. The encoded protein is CASGPGRVYNEQFF.

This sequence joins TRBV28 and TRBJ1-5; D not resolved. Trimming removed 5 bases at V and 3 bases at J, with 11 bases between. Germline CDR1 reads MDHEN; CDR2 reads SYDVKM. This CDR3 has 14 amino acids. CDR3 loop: CASSSGRLNQPQHF. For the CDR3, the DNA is TGTGCCAGCAGTAGCGGACGCCTCAATCAGCCCCAGCATTTT.

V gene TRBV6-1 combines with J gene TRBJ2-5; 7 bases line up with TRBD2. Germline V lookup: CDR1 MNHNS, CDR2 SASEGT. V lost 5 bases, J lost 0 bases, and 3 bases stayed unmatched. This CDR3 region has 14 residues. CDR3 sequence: CASSYGGDQETQYF. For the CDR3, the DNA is TGTGCCAGCAGTTATGGGGGGGACCAAGAGACCCAGTACTTC.